The rows below give T cell receptor beta chains drawn from one sample of a study of regulatory T cells in long-lasting Graves disease. TCRdb re-called the multiplex PCR reads with MiXCR, one entry per CDR3 protein. The sample lists 360,000 or so distinct CDR3 sequences; 15% to 20% were seen once. The data also belong to a second study, concerning T cells in Graves' hyperthyroidism and ophthalmopathy.

This specimen was peripheral blood mononuclear cells (PBMCs), taken at new diagnosis, from a patient treated with antithyroid drugs. These receptors were taken from a woman aged 18-29 years with Graves disease. The CDR3 runs from the conserved cysteine through the conserved F or W. Not all rows give a size; the values are once, few, many and, for expanded clones, a class.

clone_size: many
j_call: TRBJ2-3
v_call: TRBV5-1
cdr3_aa: CASRQTGTGSRGTQYF

clone_size: few
j_call: TRBJ2-1
v_call: TRBV19
cdr3_aa: CASSIVASLFYNEQFF

clone_size: .
j_call: TRBJ2-5
v_call: TRBV18
cdr3_aa: CASSPTEGRETQYF

clone_size: many
j_call: TRBJ2-3
v_call: TRBV5-5
cdr3_aa: CASSLGPGGGSTDTQYF

clone_size: many
j_call: TRBJ1-2
v_call: TRBV3-1
cdr3_aa: CASSQPPHGYTF

clone_size: .
j_call: TRBJ2-3
v_call: TRBV6-2/TRBV6-3
cdr3_aa: CASSYSVGDTQYF

clone_size: many
j_call: TRBJ1-4
v_call: TRBV7-3
cdr3_aa: CASTPYVGEKLFF

clone_size: many
j_call: TRBJ2-3
v_call: TRBV28
cdr3_aa: CASSSTGTITDTQYF

clone_size: many
j_call: TRBJ2-7
v_call: TRBV12-3/TRBV12-4
cdr3_aa: CASSSSETYEQYF

clone_size: .
j_call: TRBJ1-1
v_call: TRBV7-9
cdr3_aa: CASSFPGTGQTEAFF

clone_size: .
j_call: TRBJ2-1
v_call: TRBV5-6
cdr3_aa: CASSLGPGGVQFF

clone_size: .
j_call: TRBJ1-5
v_call: TRBV6-1
cdr3_aa: CASSDQGHLTSNQPQHF

clone_size: many
j_call: TRBJ1-1
v_call: TRBV12-3/TRBV12-4
cdr3_aa: CASSLGHSNTEAFF

clone_size: many
j_call: TRBJ2-5
v_call: TRBV30
cdr3_aa: CAWRGGRGVVETQYF

clone_size: many
j_call: TRBJ1-1
v_call: TRBV5-1
cdr3_aa: CASSAFDRGTEAFF

clone_size: many
j_call: TRBJ1-1
v_call: TRBV27
cdr3_aa: CASSLTPMAPEAFF

clone_size: few
j_call: TRBJ2-3
v_call: TRBV6-1
cdr3_aa: CASSETREPDTQYF

clone_size: many
j_call: TRBJ1-1
v_call: TRBV2
cdr3_aa: CASSKRDPNWDTEAFF